This record concerns one T cell receptor (beta chain) sequence. For the second PCR, which ran for roughly 6 to 11 cycles, a sample-barcoded 5' primer and a J-beta primer mix were used. TCRdb processed the 5' RACE reads anew with MiXCR; each CDR3 protein has one entry. The top ten clones hold 8.5% to 9.5% of a sample with roughly 560,000 distinct CDR3 sequences, about 24% of them seen once. The entry originates in a study of blood T cells in healthy people across ages. J was trimmed by 0 bases and V by 4 bases; bases with no gene match: 8. The germline CDR1 and CDR2 sequences are SGHRS and YFSETQ. The CDR3 length is 18 residues. These same data were also listed under a study on T cells of mothers and their children.

This chain joins TRBV5-1 and TRBJ2-6; 9 bases match TRBD1. The sequence derives from a boy between 10 and 17 years old in good health. Sequenced sample: blood. DNA of the CDR3: TGCGCCAGCAGCGAGACCGGGACAGGGATCTCTGGGGCCAACGTCCTGACTTTC. This codes for CASSETGTGISGANVLTF.